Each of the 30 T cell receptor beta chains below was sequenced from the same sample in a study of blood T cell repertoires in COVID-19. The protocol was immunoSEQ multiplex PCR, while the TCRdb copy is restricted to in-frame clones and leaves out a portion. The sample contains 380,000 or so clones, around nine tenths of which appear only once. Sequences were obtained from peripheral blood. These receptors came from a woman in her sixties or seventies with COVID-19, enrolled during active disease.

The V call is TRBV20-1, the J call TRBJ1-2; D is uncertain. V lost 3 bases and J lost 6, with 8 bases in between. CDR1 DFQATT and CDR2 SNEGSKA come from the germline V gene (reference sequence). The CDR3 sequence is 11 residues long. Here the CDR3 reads CSASSVHGYTF. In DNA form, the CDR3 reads TGCAGTGCTAGTTCGGTCCATGGCTACACCTTC.

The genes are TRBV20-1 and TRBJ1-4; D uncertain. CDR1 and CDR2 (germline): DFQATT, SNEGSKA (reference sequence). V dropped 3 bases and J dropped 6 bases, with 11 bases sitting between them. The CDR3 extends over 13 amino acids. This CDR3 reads CSASEGSDEKLFF. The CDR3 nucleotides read TGCAGTGCTAGTGAAGGGAGTGATGAAAAACTGTTTTTT.

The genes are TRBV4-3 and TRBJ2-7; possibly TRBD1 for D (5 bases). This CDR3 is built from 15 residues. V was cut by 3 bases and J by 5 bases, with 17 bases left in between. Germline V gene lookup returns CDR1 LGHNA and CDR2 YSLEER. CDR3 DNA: TGCGCCAGCAGCCACTTCCCTCAGGGTCCCCACGAGCAGTACTTC. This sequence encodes CASSHFPQGPHEQYF.

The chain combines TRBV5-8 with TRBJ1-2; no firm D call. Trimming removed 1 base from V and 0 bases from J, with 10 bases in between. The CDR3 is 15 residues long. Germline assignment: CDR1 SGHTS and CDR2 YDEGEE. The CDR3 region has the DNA TGTGCCAGCAGCTTGCGGCGGAACCCTAACTATGGCTACACCTTC. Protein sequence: CASSLRRNPNYGYTF.

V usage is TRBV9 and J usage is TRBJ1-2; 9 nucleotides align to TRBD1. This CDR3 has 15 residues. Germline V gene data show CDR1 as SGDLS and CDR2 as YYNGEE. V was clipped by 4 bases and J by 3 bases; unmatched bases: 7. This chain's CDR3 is CASSLGQGIDYGYTF. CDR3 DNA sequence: TGTGCCAGCAGCTTAGGACAGGGGATAGACTATGGCTACACCTTC.

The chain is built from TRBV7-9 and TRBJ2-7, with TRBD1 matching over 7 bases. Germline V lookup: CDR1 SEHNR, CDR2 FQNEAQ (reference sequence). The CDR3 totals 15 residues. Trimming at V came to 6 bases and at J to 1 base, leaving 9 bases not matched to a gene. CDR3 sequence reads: CASSQPGQRSYEQYF. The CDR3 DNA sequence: TGTGCCAGCAGTCAACCGGGACAGAGGTCCTACGAGCAGTACTTC.

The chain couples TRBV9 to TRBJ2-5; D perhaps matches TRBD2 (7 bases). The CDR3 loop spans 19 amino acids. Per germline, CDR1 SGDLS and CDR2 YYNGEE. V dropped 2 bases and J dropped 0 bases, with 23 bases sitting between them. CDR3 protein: CASSVAAGGRFEYQETQYF. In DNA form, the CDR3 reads TGTGCCAGCAGCGTCGCTGCCGGGGGGCGCTTCGAATACCAAGAGACCCAGTACTTC.

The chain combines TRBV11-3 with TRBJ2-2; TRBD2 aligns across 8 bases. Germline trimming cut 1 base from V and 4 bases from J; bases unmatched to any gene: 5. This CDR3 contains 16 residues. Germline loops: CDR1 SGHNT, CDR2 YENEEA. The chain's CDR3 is CASSLAGGPSTGELFF. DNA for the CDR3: TGTGCCAGCAGCTTAGCGGGGGGGCCCAGCACCGGGGAGCTGTTTTTT.

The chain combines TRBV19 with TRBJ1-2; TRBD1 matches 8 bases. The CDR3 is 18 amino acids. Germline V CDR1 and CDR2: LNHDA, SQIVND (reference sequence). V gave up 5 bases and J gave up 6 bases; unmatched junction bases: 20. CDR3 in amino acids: CASSPKDRAGSLWNGYTF. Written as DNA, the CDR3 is TGTGCCAGTAGTCCTAAGGACAGGGCTGGAAGTTTGTGGAATGGCTACACCTTC.

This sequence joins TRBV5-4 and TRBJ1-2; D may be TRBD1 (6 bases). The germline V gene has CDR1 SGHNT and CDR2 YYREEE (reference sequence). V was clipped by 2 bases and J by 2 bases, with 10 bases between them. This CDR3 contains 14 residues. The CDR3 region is CASSFPDSNYGYTF. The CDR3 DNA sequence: TGTGCCAGCAGCTTCCCGGACAGCAACTATGGCTACACCTTC.

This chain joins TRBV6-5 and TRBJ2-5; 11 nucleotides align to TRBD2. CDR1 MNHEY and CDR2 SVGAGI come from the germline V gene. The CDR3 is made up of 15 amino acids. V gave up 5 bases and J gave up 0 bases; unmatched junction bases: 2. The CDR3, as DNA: TGTGCCAGCAGTCCTAGCGGGGGGAACCAAGAGACCCAGTACTTC. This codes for CASSPSGGNQETQYF.

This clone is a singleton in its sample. The CDR3 DNA sequence: TGCGCCAGCAGCCCCGAGGGACTAGCGGGGGGGGAGCTGTTTTTT. Translation gives CASSPEGLAGGELFF. The chain is built from TRBV4-3 and TRBJ2-2, with 13 positions matching TRBD2. The CDR3 spans 15 residues. Germline CDR1 is LGHNA and CDR2 is YSLEER. The V segment lost 4 bases and the J segment 8 bases; nucleotides outside the gene matches: 4.

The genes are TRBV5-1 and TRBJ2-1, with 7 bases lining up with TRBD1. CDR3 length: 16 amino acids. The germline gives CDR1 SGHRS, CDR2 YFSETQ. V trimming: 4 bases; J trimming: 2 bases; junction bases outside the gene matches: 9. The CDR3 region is CASSLDRVSPYNEQFF. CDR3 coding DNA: TGCGCCAGCAGCCTAGACAGGGTAAGTCCCTACAATGAGCAGTTCTTC. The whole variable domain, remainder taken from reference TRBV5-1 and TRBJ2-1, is KAGVTQTPRYLIKTRGQQVTLSCSPISGHRSVSWYQQTPGQGLQFLFEYFSETQRNKGNFPGRFSGRQFSNSRSEMNVSTLELGDSALYLCASSLDRVSPYNEQFFGPGTRLTVL.

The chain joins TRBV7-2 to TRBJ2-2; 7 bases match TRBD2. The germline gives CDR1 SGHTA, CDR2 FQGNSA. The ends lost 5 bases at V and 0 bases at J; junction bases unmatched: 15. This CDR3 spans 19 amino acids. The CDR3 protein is CASSPREAGRDSNTGELFF. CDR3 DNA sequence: TGTGCCAGCAGCCCCCGAGAAGCGGGGCGGGATTCGAACACCGGGGAGCTGTTTTTT.

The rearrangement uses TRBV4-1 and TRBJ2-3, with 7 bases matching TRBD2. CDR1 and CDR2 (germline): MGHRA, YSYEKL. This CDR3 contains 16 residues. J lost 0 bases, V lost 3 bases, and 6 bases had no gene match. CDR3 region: CASSHLSGVSTDTQYF. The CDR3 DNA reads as TGCGCCAGCAGCCACCTCAGCGGGGTAAGCACAGATACGCAGTATTTT.

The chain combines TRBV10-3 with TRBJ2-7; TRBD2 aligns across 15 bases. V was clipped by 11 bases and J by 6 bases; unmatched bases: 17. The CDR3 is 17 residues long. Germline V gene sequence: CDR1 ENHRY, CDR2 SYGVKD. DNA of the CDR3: TGTGCCGCGGGAAAAATCGGACTAGCGGGGGGGGTTGGCGAGCAGTACTTC. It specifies CAAGKIGLAGGVGEQYF.

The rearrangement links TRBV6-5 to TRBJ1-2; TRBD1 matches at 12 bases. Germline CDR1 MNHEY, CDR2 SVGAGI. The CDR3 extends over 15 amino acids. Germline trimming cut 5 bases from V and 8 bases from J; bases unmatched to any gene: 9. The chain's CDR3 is CASSPGQGASRGYTF. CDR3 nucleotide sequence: TGTGCCAGCAGTCCGGGACAGGGGGCGTCTAGGGGCTACACCTTC.

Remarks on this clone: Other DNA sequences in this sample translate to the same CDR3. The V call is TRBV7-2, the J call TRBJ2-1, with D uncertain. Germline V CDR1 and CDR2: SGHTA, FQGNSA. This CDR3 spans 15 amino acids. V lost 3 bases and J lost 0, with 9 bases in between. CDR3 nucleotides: TGTGCCAGCAGCTTGGGTAGCTCCTCCTACAATGAGCAGTTCTTC. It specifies CASSLGSSSYNEQFF.

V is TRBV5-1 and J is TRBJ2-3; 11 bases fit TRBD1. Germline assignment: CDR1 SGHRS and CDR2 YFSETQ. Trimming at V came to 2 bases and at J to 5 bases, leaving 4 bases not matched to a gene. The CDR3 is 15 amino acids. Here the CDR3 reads CASSFGTGGRDTQYF. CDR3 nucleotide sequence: TGCGCCAGCAGCTTCGGGACAGGGGGTCGAGATACGCAGTATTTT.

The CDR3 nucleotides are TGTGCCAGCAGCCCTTGGACAGGGAAGGACACCATATATTTT. Amino acids: CASSPWTGKDTIYF. V usage is TRBV7-8 and J usage is TRBJ1-3, with TRBD1 matching over 8 bases. Germline CDR1 and CDR2: SGHVS and FQNEAQ. The junction had 8 bases not matched to a gene; V was cut back by 5 bases and J by 8 bases. The CDR3 sequence is 14 residues long.

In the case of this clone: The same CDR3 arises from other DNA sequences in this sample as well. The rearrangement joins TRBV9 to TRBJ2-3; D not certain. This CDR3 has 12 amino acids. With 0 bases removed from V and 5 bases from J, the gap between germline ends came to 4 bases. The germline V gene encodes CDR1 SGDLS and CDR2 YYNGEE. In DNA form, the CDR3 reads TGTGCCAGCAGCGTAGGAGAAGATACGCAGTATTTT. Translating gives CASSVGEDTQYF.

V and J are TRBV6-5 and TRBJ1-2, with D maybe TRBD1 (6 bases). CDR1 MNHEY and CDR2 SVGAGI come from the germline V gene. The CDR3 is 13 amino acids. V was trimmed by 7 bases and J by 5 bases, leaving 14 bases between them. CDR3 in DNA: TGTGCCAGCAAGGACAGCTACACATATGGCTACACCTTC. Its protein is CASKDSYTYGYTF.

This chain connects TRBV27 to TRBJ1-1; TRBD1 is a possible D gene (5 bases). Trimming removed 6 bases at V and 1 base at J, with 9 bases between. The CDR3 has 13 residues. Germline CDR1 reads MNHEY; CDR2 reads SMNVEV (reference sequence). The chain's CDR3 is CASRTESNTEAFF. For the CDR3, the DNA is TGTGCCAGCAGGACAGAGTCGAACACTGAAGCTTTCTTT.

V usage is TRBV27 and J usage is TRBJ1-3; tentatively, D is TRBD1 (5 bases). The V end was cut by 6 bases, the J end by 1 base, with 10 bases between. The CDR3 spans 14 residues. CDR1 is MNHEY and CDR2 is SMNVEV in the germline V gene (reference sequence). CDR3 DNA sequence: TGTGCCAGCAGGCGAGGGACTTCTGGAAACACCATATATTTT. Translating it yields CASRRGTSGNTIYF.

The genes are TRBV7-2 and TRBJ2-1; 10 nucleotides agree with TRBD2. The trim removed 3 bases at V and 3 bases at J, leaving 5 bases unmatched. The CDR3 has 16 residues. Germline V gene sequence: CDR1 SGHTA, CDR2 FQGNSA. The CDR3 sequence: CASSLASGGGYNEQFF. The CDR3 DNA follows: TGTGCCAGCAGCTTGGCGAGCGGGGGGGGCTACAATGAGCAGTTCTTC.

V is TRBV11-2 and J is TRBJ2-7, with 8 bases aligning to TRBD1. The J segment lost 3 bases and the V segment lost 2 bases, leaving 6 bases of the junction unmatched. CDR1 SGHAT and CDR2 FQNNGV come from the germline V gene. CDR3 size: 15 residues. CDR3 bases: TGTGCCAGCAGCTTAACCCAGGGGGCCAGCTACGAGCAGTACTTC. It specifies CASSLTQGASYEQYF.

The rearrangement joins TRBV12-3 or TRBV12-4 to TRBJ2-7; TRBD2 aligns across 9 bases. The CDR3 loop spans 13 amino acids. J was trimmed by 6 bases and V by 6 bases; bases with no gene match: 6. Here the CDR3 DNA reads TGTGCCAGCAGCCCGGGACTAGCTCCCGAGCAGTACTTC. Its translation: CASSPGLAPEQYF.

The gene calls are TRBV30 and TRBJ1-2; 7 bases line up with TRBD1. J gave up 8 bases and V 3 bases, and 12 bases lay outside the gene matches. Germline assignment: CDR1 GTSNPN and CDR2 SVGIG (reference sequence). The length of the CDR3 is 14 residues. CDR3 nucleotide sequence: TGTGCCTGGAGGGTGGGGACAGCGTTTAAGGGCTACACCTTC. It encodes CAWRVGTAFKGYTF.

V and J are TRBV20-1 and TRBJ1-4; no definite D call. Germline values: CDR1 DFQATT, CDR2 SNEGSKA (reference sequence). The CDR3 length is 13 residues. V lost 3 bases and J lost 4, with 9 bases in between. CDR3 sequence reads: CSASGRLNEKLFF. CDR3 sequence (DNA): TGCAGTGCTAGTGGCAGACTTAATGAAAAACTGTTTTTT.

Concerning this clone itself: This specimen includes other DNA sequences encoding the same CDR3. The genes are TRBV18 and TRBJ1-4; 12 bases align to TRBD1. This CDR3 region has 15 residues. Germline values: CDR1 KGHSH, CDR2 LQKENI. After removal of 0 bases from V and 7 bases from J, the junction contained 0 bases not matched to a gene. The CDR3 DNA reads TGTGCCAGCTCACCACCGGGACAGGGGGCTGAAAAACTGTTTTTT. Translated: CASSPPGQGAEKLFF.